This T cell receptor (beta chain) derives from a study of blood T cell repertoires in COVID-19. Study overall: From T cells, B-cell-depleted T cells, or PBMCs came the material, which was cDNA or gDNA.

In the authors' methods: How many nucleated cells were present was estimated from reference gene primer amplification. Assay used: immunoSEQ multiplex PCR; TCRdb lists only in-frame clones, some missing. V and J calls and clone size are copied from that table; D and trimming were computed from the DNA. The sample has about 150,000 clones, approximately 85% seen once. This clone turned up a few times. This CDR3 contains 16 residues. Germline CDR1 reads MNHNS; CDR2 reads SASEGT. The V gene end was trimmed by 0 bases and the J gene end by 5 bases; junction bases not matched to a gene: 6. While infection was still active, Seattle patients were enrolled and then followed longitudinally.

This clonotype was sampled from a woman aged 55-69 years with COVID-19, enrolled during active disease. The sample taken for sequencing was peripheral blood. The chain is built from TRBV6-1 and TRBJ1-5, with 8 bases that match TRBD1. The CDR3 loop reads CASSEAGTGGYQPQHF. The CDR3 bases are TGTGCCAGCAGTGAAGCAGGGACAGGTGGTTATCAGCCCCAGCATTTT.